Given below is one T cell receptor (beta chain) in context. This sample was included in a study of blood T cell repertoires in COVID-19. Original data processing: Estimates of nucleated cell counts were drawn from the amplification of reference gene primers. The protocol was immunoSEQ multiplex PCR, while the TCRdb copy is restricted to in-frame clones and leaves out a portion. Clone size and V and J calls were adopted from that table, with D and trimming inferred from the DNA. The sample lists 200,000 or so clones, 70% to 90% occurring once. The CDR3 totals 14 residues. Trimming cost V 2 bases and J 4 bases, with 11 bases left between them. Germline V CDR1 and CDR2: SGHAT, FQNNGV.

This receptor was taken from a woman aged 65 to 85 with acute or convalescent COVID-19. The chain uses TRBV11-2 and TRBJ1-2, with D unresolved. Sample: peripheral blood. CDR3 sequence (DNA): TGTGCCAGCAGCTTACGTCTTGGAGCCTATGGCTACACCTTC. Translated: CASSLRLGAYGYTF.